These 11 T cell receptor beta chains came from one sample sequenced in a study of cytomegalovirus exposure and HLA in healthy donors. Researchers ran the PCR with 60 Vbeta and 13 Jbeta primers. Libraries were prepared by immunoSEQ multiplex PCR; TCRdb keeps only in-frame clonotypes and omits some of them. Of roughly 300,000 clones in the sample, just over 85% were seen once. Sequenced input: PBMCs. The receptors shown here come from a man in his forties in good health and CMV-seropositive.

The V call is TRBV7-8, the J call TRBJ2-7; D may be TRBD2 (6 bases). Looked up from germline, CDR1 is SGHVS and CDR2 is FQNEAQ. V was cut by 1 base and J by 6 bases, with 19 bases left in between. This CDR3 has 16 amino acids. The chain's CDR3 is CASSLGSGTYTREQYF. DNA for the CDR3: TGTGCCAGCAGCTTAGGTTCCGGGACTTACACCCGCGAGCAGTACTTC.

V is TRBV5-4 and J is TRBJ2-5, with 13 nucleotides matching TRBD2. J lost 4 bases, V lost 4 bases, and 7 bases had no gene match. The CDR3 is made up of 16 amino acids. Germline-derived CDR1 and CDR2 are SGHNT and YYREEE (reference sequence). The CDR3 here is CASSTTSGRAGETQYF. The CDR3 DNA reads TGTGCCAGCAGCACCACTAGCGGGAGGGCCGGAGAGACCCAGTACTTC. Looking up the rest from reference TRBV5-4 and TRBJ2-5 gives the full variable domain: ETGVTQSPTHLIKTRGQQVTLRCSSQSGHNTVSWYQQALGQGPQFIFQYYREEENGRGNFPPRFSGLQFPNYSSELNVNALELDDSALYLCASSTTSGRAGETQYFGPGTRLLVL.

V is TRBV5-1 and J is TRBJ2-5, with a weak D call TRBD2 (5 bases). CDR3 length: 15 amino acids. Germline V gene data show CDR1 as SGHRS and CDR2 as YFSETQ. Trimming stripped 2 bases from V and 0 bases from J, with 11 bases between. The CDR3 sequence: CASSLQPGNQETQYF. The CDR3 region has the DNA TGCGCCAGCAGCTTACAACCGGGGAACCAAGAGACCCAGTACTTC. Based on the CDR3 plus reference TRBV5-1 and TRBJ2-5, the full variable domain is KAGVTQTPRYLIKTRGQQVTLSCSPISGHRSVSWYQQTPGQGLQFLFEYFSETQRNKGNFPGRFSGRQFSNSRSEMNVSTLELGDSALYLCASSLQPGNQETQYFGPGTRLLVL.

The CDR3 DNA reads TGTGCCAGCAGCTTTCTTGGTCAGGACAATGAGCAGTTCTTC. It yields the protein CASSFLGQDNEQFF. The V call is TRBV7-2, the J call TRBJ2-1, with D unclear. The CDR3 runs to 14 residues. Per the germline V gene, CDR1 is SGHTA and CDR2 is FQGNSA. The ends were cut back, 3 bases at V and 5 bases at J, with 11 bases in the middle.

J is TRBJ1-1 and V is TRBV7-4; D not certain. CDR1 is SGHVT and CDR2 is SQSDAQ in the germline V gene. CDR3 length equals 12 residues. V gave up 5 bases and J gave up 9 bases, with 13 bases separating them. The CDR3 spells CASSQRNPKAFF. The CDR3 region has the DNA TGTGCCAGCAGCCAGAGGAACCCGAAAGCTTTCTTT.

This clone is a singleton in its sample. V and J are TRBV7-3 and TRBJ2-2; 11 nucleotides align to TRBD2. Germline loops: CDR1 SGHTA, CDR2 FQGTGA. The CDR3 is 15 amino acids. V lost 0 bases and J lost 6; bases outside the gene matches: 0. The CDR3 is CASSLTTSGAGELFF. The CDR3 DNA reads as TGTGCCAGCAGCTTAACGACTAGCGGGGCCGGGGAGCTGTTTTTT.

This chain joins TRBV6-6 and TRBJ2-7; 11 nucleotides line up with TRBD1. Trimming removed 6 bases from V and 1 base from J; junction bases left unmatched: 5. The CDR3 has 15 residues. Germline values: CDR1 MNHNY, CDR2 SVGAGI (reference sequence). CDR3 protein: CASSQGQGGSYEQYF. Here the CDR3 DNA reads TGTGCCAGCAGCCAGGGACAGGGGGGGTCCTACGAGCAGTACTTC.

This clone appeared a single time. V usage is TRBV6-5 and J usage is TRBJ1-5, with D hard to call. Trimming left V 4 bases short and J 2 bases short, with 9 bases between. Germline CDR1 and CDR2: MNHEY and SVGAGI. There are 14 residues in the CDR3. CDR3 in amino acids: CASSSFVGNQPQHF. In DNA, the CDR3 is TGTGCCAGCAGTTCCTTCGTTGGCAATCAGCCCCAGCATTTT.

The chain combines TRBV5-1 with TRBJ1-2; TRBD1 matches 8 bases. From germline, CDR1 is SGHRS and CDR2 YFSETQ. The J segment lost 13 bases and the V segment lost 4 bases, leaving 12 bases of the junction unmatched. This CDR3 has 13 residues. CDR3 sequence: CASSITGGRRSTF. CDR3 nucleotide sequence: TGCGCCAGCAGCATAACAGGGGGAAGGCGGAGCACCTTC.

The V and J genes are TRBV6-6 and TRBJ1-4; no reliable D call. The V gene's germline CDR1 is MNHNY and CDR2 SVGAGI (reference sequence). The CDR3 runs to 14 residues. V lost 2 bases, J lost 10 bases, and 14 bases lay in between. In DNA form, the CDR3 reads TGTGCCAGCAGTTACGTCAGCGGTGCCGGAAAACTGTTTTTT. As protein: CASSYVSGAGKLFF.

The chain couples TRBV15 to TRBJ2-7; no definite D call. V lost 0 bases and J 0 bases, leaving 9 bases between the germline ends. This CDR3 has 15 amino acids. Germline CDR1 LNHNV, CDR2 YYDKDF (reference sequence). CDR3 loop: CATSRDRTPSYEQYF. The CDR3 region has the DNA TGTGCCACCAGCAGAGACCGAACTCCCTCCTACGAGCAGTACTTC.